This TCR beta chain appears in the sequencing data of a study of shared clonotypes between healthy human individuals. The CDR3 spans 15 residues. Per germline, CDR1 MDHEN and CDR2 SYDVKM. With V trimmed by 4 bases and J by 2 bases, 4 bases remained unmatched. Clones were sequenced by immunoSEQ multiplex PCR, and TCRdb holds only the in-frame ones, with some missing. This table holds 2,500,000 or so clones, approximately 93% found once. The sequenced sample consisted of naive CD4+ T cells from PBMCs. Documented subset: CD45RA+ positively selected. The chain combines TRBV28 with TRBJ1-5; 8 nucleotides agree with TRBD1. The receptor was isolated from a man aged 18 to 29 in good health. Some clones in this sample may be carry-over from other donors' samples. CDR3 nucleotides: TGTGCCAGCAGTTCAGGGGGCGAGGGCAATCAGCCCCAGCATTTT. This sequence encodes CASSSGGEGNQPQHF.